Listed below are T cell receptor beta chains from one sample, sequenced in a study of CD8+ T cells in alopecia areata. Libraries were prepared by immunoSEQ multiplex PCR; TCRdb keeps only in-frame clonotypes and omits some of them. The table records approximately 180,000 clones, roughly 70% of them present only once. The source was CD8+ T cells sorted from blood, collected at week 0. These receptors were obtained from a human donor with alopecia areata. The CDR3 runs from the conserved cysteine through the conserved F or W. The D gene is left open where the match is weak. Rows may omit the clone size; those that give it use once, few, many or a size class.

v_gene: TRBV7-2
abundance: .
d_gene: .
j_gene: TRBJ1-3
CDR3nt: TGTGCCAGCAGCTCCTCCGAGGCCCCCTCTGGAAACACCATATATTTT
CDR3aa: CASSSSEAPSGNTIYF

v_gene: TRBV7-6
abundance: .
d_gene: .
j_gene: TRBJ2-3
CDR3nt: TGTGCCAGCACCCCGACAGGAACTAGCACAGATACGCAGTATTTT
CDR3aa: CASTPTGTSTDTQYF

v_gene: TRBV29-1
abundance: .
d_gene: TRBD1
j_gene: TRBJ2-7
CDR3nt: TGCAGCGTTGATGAGGGACAGGAGACGTACGAGCAGTACTTC
CDR3aa: CSVDEGQETYEQYF

v_gene: TRBV21-1
abundance: once
d_gene: .
j_gene: TRBJ2-7
CDR3nt: TGTGCCAGCAGCAAAGTCGTTTCGATAGTGGGTGGCGAGCAGTACTTC
CDR3aa: CASSKVVSIVGGEQYF

v_gene: TRBV25-1
abundance: .
d_gene: .
j_gene: TRBJ1-6
CDR3nt: TGTGCCAGCAGTGAACCGGACGACAGTTCACCCCTCCACTTT
CDR3aa: CASSEPDDSSPLHF

v_gene: TRBV7-9
abundance: .
d_gene: .
j_gene: TRBJ1-5
CDR3nt: TGTGCCAGCAGCTTGCCCGGTCCCAATCAGCCCCAGCATTTT
CDR3aa: CASSLPGPNQPQHF

v_gene: TRBV2
abundance: .
d_gene: .
j_gene: TRBJ2-1
CDR3nt: TGTGCCAGCACCAGGGGGGGATCCTACAATGAGCAGTTCTTC
CDR3aa: CASTRGGSYNEQFF

v_gene: TRBV6-5
abundance: .
d_gene: .
j_gene: TRBJ1-1
CDR3nt: TGTGCCAGCAGTGTATTTAGACAGGAAGCTTTCTTT
CDR3aa: CASSVFRQEAFF

v_gene: TRBV4-1
abundance: few
d_gene: TRBD1
j_gene: TRBJ2-2
CDR3nt: TGCGCCAGCAGCCAAAGGACCAGGACAGGGGAAACCGGGGAGCTGTTTTTT
CDR3aa: CASSQRTRTGETGELFF

v_gene: TRBV13
abundance: .
d_gene: .
j_gene: TRBJ2-5
CDR3nt: TGTGCCAGCAGCTTAGCGGCGGAAGAGACCCAGTACTTC
CDR3aa: CASSLAAEETQYF

v_gene: TRBV4-1
abundance: .
d_gene: .
j_gene: TRBJ2-3
CDR3nt: TGCGCCAGCAGCCAAGGAGTGGGCGCAGATACGCAGTATTTT
CDR3aa: CASSQGVGADTQYF

v_gene: TRBV2
abundance: .
d_gene: .
j_gene: TRBJ2-5
CDR3nt: TGTGCCAGCAGTGTCCGACCAGGCAAACAAGAGACCCAGTACTTC
CDR3aa: CASSVRPGKQETQYF

v_gene: TRBV13
abundance: .
d_gene: .
j_gene: TRBJ1-3
CDR3nt: TGTGCCAGCAGCTTAGGCCGAAACACCATATATTTT
CDR3aa: CASSLGRNTIYF

v_gene: TRBV7-2
abundance: .
d_gene: .
j_gene: TRBJ2-4
CDR3nt: TGTGCCAGCAGCTTAGAGTTTCAAAGCAGGGGCCCCAAAAACATTCAGTACTTC
CDR3aa: CASSLEFQSRGPKNIQYF

v_gene: TRBV7-9
abundance: .
d_gene: .
j_gene: TRBJ2-3
CDR3nt: TGTGCCAGCAGCTCCAGACGGGGACCCGTCCCAGATACGCAGTATTTT
CDR3aa: CASSSRRGPVPDTQYF

v_gene: TRBV25-1
abundance: .
d_gene: TRBD2
j_gene: TRBJ2-2
CDR3nt: TGTGCCAGCAGTGAATGGCGGGGGTTGCTGTTTTTT
CDR3aa: CASSEWRGLLFF

v_gene: TRBV7-9
abundance: .
d_gene: .
j_gene: TRBJ2-7
CDR3nt: TGTGCCAGCAGCTTAAGAGACGAGCAGTACTTC
CDR3aa: CASSLRDEQYF

v_gene: TRBV29-1
abundance: few
d_gene: .
j_gene: TRBJ1-1
CDR3nt: TGCAGCGTTGAAGATCGATATGAAGCTTTCTTT
CDR3aa: CSVEDRYEAFF

v_gene: TRBV5-1
abundance: few
d_gene: TRBD1
j_gene: TRBJ1-2
CDR3nt: TGCGCCAGCAGCCCGGGGACAGGAACATCTAACGGCTACACCTTC
CDR3aa: CASSPGTGTSNGYTF

v_gene: TRBV7-6
abundance: few
d_gene: .
j_gene: TRBJ2-7
CDR3nt: TGTGCCAGCAGCACGGGGGAACCCTACGAGCAGTACTTC
CDR3aa: CASSTGEPYEQYF

v_gene: TRBV19
abundance: .
d_gene: TRBD2
j_gene: TRBJ2-1
CDR3nt: TGTGCCAGCTACGGGGGGGCCAACCATGAGCAGTTCTTC
CDR3aa: CASYGGANHEQFF

v_gene: TRBV15
abundance: .
d_gene: .
j_gene: TRBJ1-1
CDR3nt: TGTGCCACCAGCAGAGCGGGGGGCACTGAAGCTTTCTTT
CDR3aa: CATSRAGGTEAFF

v_gene: TRBV7-9
abundance: once
d_gene: .
j_gene: TRBJ2-7
CDR3nt: TGTGCCAGCAGCTTTTCCGGGACTCCGCACGAGCAGTACTTC
CDR3aa: CASSFSGTPHEQYF

v_gene: TRBV29-1
abundance: few
d_gene: TRBD1
j_gene: TRBJ1-2
CDR3nt: TGCAGCGTTGAAGGACAGGGGGATAGGTATGGCTACACCTTC
CDR3aa: CSVEGQGDRYGYTF

v_gene: TRBV5-6
abundance: .
d_gene: .
j_gene: TRBJ2-3
CDR3nt: TGTGCCAGCAGCTTGGCCACAGATACGCAGTATTTT
CDR3aa: CASSLATDTQYF

v_gene: TRBV30
abundance: .
d_gene: TRBD1
j_gene: TRBJ1-5
CDR3nt: TGTGCCTGGAGCCAGGGGGCTGGCAATCAGCCCCAGCATTTT
CDR3aa: CAWSQGAGNQPQHF

v_gene: TRBV4-2
abundance: .
d_gene: .
j_gene: TRBJ1-1
CDR3nt: TGTGCCAGCAGCCAAGATGGGGGCGCCTACACTGAAGCTTTCTTT
CDR3aa: CASSQDGGAYTEAFF

v_gene: TRBV13
abundance: .
d_gene: .
j_gene: TRBJ1-1
CDR3nt: TGTGCCAGCAGCAACGACCGGGGTGATGAAGCTTTCTTT
CDR3aa: CASSNDRGDEAFF

v_gene: TRBV2
abundance: few
d_gene: .
j_gene: TRBJ2-7
CDR3nt: TGTGCCAGCAGTGCGGTCCTCGACGGAATCTACGAGCAGTACTTC
CDR3aa: CASSAVLDGIYEQYF

v_gene: TRBV27
abundance: .
d_gene: .
j_gene: TRBJ2-7
CDR3nt: TGTGCCAGCAGAGGTGGAGGGGTCTACGAGCAGTACTTC
CDR3aa: CASRGGGVYEQYF

v_gene: TRBV14
abundance: .
d_gene: TRBD1
j_gene: TRBJ2-7
CDR3nt: TGTGCCAGCAGCCAAGGACAGGGGGGGTTCTACGAGCAGTACTTC
CDR3aa: CASSQGQGGFYEQYF

v_gene: TRBV27
abundance: .
d_gene: .
j_gene: TRBJ1-5
CDR3nt: TGTGCCAGCAGACTGGAAGGGAATCAGCCCCAGCATTTT
CDR3aa: CASRLEGNQPQHF

v_gene: TRBV2
abundance: .
d_gene: .
j_gene: TRBJ1-2
CDR3nt: TGTGCCAGCAGTCAGGGACGTAACCTCTATGGCTACACCTTC
CDR3aa: CASSQGRNLYGYTF

v_gene: TRBV9
abundance: .
d_gene: .
j_gene: TRBJ2-2
CDR3nt: TGTGCCAGCAGCGTAGGTGTGGCAGATACCACCGGGGAGCTGTTTTTT
CDR3aa: CASSVGVADTTGELFF

v_gene: TRBV5-1
abundance: .
d_gene: .
j_gene: TRBJ2-5
CDR3nt: TGCGCCAGCAGCTCCGGACAGAGCATGTACCAAGAGACCCAGTACTTC
CDR3aa: CASSSGQSMYQETQYF

v_gene: TRBV2
abundance: .
d_gene: .
j_gene: TRBJ2-5
CDR3nt: TGTGCCAGCAGTGTGGGTATACAAGAGACCCAGTACTTC
CDR3aa: CASSVGIQETQYF

v_gene: TRBV14
abundance: .
d_gene: .
j_gene: TRBJ2-4
CDR3nt: TGTGCCAGCAGCCAACCCCCTACCGGCATTCAGTACTTC
CDR3aa: CASSQPPTGIQYF

v_gene: TRBV19
abundance: few
d_gene: .
j_gene: TRBJ2-2
CDR3nt: TGTGCCAGCAGTCCCCTGGGAAGGGACACCGGGGAGCTGTTTTTT
CDR3aa: CASSPLGRDTGELFF

v_gene: TRBV13
abundance: .
d_gene: .
j_gene: TRBJ2-3
CDR3nt: TGTGCCAGCAGCTTATCGGGCACAGATACGCAGTATTTT
CDR3aa: CASSLSGTDTQYF

v_gene: TRBV7-8
abundance: .
d_gene: .
j_gene: TRBJ1-4
CDR3nt: TGTGCCAGCAGCTTTTATAGGGGGTATAATGAAAAACTGTTTTTT
CDR3aa: CASSFYRGYNEKLFF

v_gene: TRBV11-2
abundance: .
d_gene: TRBD1
j_gene: TRBJ2-7
CDR3nt: TGTGCCAGCAGCCCTGGACAGGGCGACGAGCAGTACTTC
CDR3aa: CASSPGQGDEQYF

v_gene: TRBV6-1
abundance: .
d_gene: .
j_gene: TRBJ2-2
CDR3nt: TGTGCCAGCAGTGCGATCGGGGGTTACAAGAACACCGGGGAGCTGTTTTTT
CDR3aa: CASSAIGGYKNTGELFF

v_gene: TRBV27
abundance: .
d_gene: .
j_gene: TRBJ1-6
CDR3nt: TGTGCCAGCAGTTCGGGGGAAGCCCTCCACTTT
CDR3aa: CASSSGEALHF

v_gene: TRBV30
abundance: .
d_gene: TRBD2
j_gene: TRBJ2-3
CDR3nt: TGTGCCTGGAGTGCCGGGGCTAGCGGGGGAGATACGCAGTATTTT
CDR3aa: CAWSAGASGGDTQYF

v_gene: TRBV15
abundance: .
d_gene: TRBD1
j_gene: TRBJ1-2
CDR3nt: TGTGCCACCAGCGGACAGGGGGATAATGGCTACACCTTC
CDR3aa: CATSGQGDNGYTF

v_gene: TRBV7-9
abundance: few
d_gene: .
j_gene: TRBJ1-2
CDR3nt: TGTGCCAGCGCCATGGGTGGGGGAGGCTACACCTTC
CDR3aa: CASAMGGGGYTF

v_gene: TRBV7-9
abundance: once
d_gene: TRBD2
j_gene: TRBJ2-1
CDR3nt: TGTGCCAGCTGGGGACTAGCGGGGATGGATGAGCAGTTCTTC
CDR3aa: CASWGLAGMDEQFF

v_gene: TRBV7-9
abundance: once
d_gene: TRBD1
j_gene: TRBJ2-7
CDR3nt: TGTGCCAGCAGCCCCGGGACAGGGGCGATCTACGAGCAGTACTTC
CDR3aa: CASSPGTGAIYEQYF

v_gene: TRBV4-1
abundance: .
d_gene: .
j_gene: TRBJ1-2
CDR3nt: TGCGCCAGCAGCCAAGACGGAGGGCCAGCGGGTGGAGGCTACACCTTC
CDR3aa: CASSQDGGPAGGGYTF

v_gene: TRBV9
abundance: few
d_gene: TRBD2
j_gene: TRBJ2-1
CDR3nt: TGTGCCAGCAGCGTAGGGGAACTAGCGGGGGGGCCCTACAATGAGCAGTTCTTC
CDR3aa: CASSVGELAGGPYNEQFF

v_gene: TRBV7-7
abundance: once
d_gene: TRBD1
j_gene: TRBJ2-3
CDR3nt: TGTGCTAGCAGCGTCGGGACAGGCACAGATACGCAGTATTTT
CDR3aa: CASSVGTGTDTQYF

v_gene: TRBV9
abundance: .
d_gene: .
j_gene: TRBJ2-7
CDR3nt: TGTGCCAGCAGCGTAGCGGCAGGGACACGCGAGCAGTACTTC
CDR3aa: CASSVAAGTREQYF

v_gene: TRBV27
abundance: .
d_gene: TRBD1
j_gene: TRBJ2-2
CDR3nt: TGTGCCAGCAGCTCCGGACAGGGGACTACCGGGGAGCTGTTTTTT
CDR3aa: CASSSGQGTTGELFF